The 11 T cell receptor beta chains listed next were all sequenced from one sample in a study of T-cell reconstitution after alpha-beta-depleted transplantation in children. The authors prepared the TCRbeta library with unique molecular identifiers. TCRdb ran MiXCR on the PCR reads and lists one entry per CDR3 protein. The data show around 580,000 distinct CDR3 sequences, with 25% to 30% seen just once and approximately 39% held by the top ten. Material: PBMCs, obtained before TCRalphabeta/CD19-depleted stem cell transplant. Source of these receptors: a boy in the first two years of life with Wiskott-Aldrich syndrome, due to receive a stem cell transplant.

Only a few counts were recorded for this clonotype. The J gene is TRBJ2-5, the V gene TRBV5-1, with D perhaps given as TRBD1 or TRBD2 (5 bases each). Germline values: CDR1 SGHRS, CDR2 YFSETQ. V gave up 0 bases and J gave up 5 bases, with 14 bases separating them. This CDR3 comprises 15 residues. This CDR3 reads CASSLVSGRVETQYF. In nucleotides, the CDR3 is TGCGCCAGCAGCTTGGTTTCGGGGCGGGTTGAGACCCAGTACTTC.

V and J are TRBV6-1 and TRBJ2-1; D possibly corresponds to TRBD1 (6 bases). The V gene lost 3 bases and the J gene lost 3 bases, with 12 bases spanning the gap. From germline, CDR1 is MNHNS and CDR2 SASEGT. The CDR3 is 15 amino acids. CDR3 residues: CASSDRGTIYNEQFF. Written as DNA, the CDR3 is TGTGCCAGCAGTGACAGGGGTACGATCTACAATGAGCAGTTCTTC.

V is TRBV29-1 and J is TRBJ2-2; D is unresolved. CDR1 and CDR2 (germline): SQVTM, ANQGSEA. This CDR3 region has 13 residues. V lost 3 bases and J lost 1, with 6 bases in between. The CDR3 region has the DNA TGCAGCGTTGACCCGGGGAACACCGGGGAGCTGTTTTTT. It encodes CSVDPGNTGELFF.

The rearrangement uses TRBV10-3 and TRBJ2-7, with TRBD2 identical over 7 bases. Germline-derived CDR1 and CDR2 are ENHRY and SYGVKD. J gave up 0 bases and V 6 bases, and 5 bases lay outside the gene matches. The CDR3 length is 14 residues. The CDR3 loop reads CAISGTTLSYEQYF. The CDR3 nucleotides read TGTGCCATCAGCGGGACTACCCTCTCCTACGAGCAGTACTTC.

The chain links TRBV9 to TRBJ2-1, with 10 bases matching TRBD2. Germline-derived CDR1 and CDR2 are SGDLS and YYNGEE. This CDR3 spans 19 amino acids. V shed 3 bases, J shed 4 bases, and the junction held 16 bases outside the gene matches. This chain's CDR3 is CASSGSRLGSGRAYNEQFF. The CDR3 DNA is TGTGCCAGCAGCGGTAGCCGCCTGGGCAGCGGGAGGGCTTACAATGAGCAGTTCTTC. The variable domain in full, with the rest retrieved from reference TRBV9 and TRBJ2-1, is DSGVTQTPKHLITATGQRVTLRCSPRSGDLSVYWYQQSLDQGLQFLIQYYNGEERAKGNILERFSAQQFPDLHSELNLSSLELGDSALYFCASSGSRLGSGRAYNEQFFGPGTRLTVL.

V is TRBV2 and J is TRBJ2-5, with 11 nucleotides matching TRBD2. This CDR3 comprises 16 residues. CDR1 and CDR2 (germline): SNHLY, FYNNEI. Trimming at V came to 4 bases and at J to 3 bases, leaving 7 bases not matched to a gene. CDR3 loop: CASSAGLLAGEETQYF. The CDR3 DNA follows: TGTGCCAGCAGTGCCGGGCTACTAGCGGGAGAAGAGACCCAGTACTTC.

This clonotype occurred a few times. The V call is TRBV20-1, the J call TRBJ2-1; tentative D call: TRBD1 (6 bases). The CDR3 loop spans 15 amino acids. V was cut by 3 bases and J by 3 bases, with 15 bases left in between. CDR1 is DFQATT, CDR2 SNEGSKA, per germline (reference sequence). CDR3 sequence (DNA): TGCAGTGCTAGGGGGGCTAGCTGGCTCTACAATGAGCAGTTCTTC. Amino acids: CSARGASWLYNEQFF.

The chain employs TRBV10-1 and TRBJ1-5; D possibly corresponds to TRBD1 (5 bases). The germline V gene has CDR1 WNHNN and CDR2 SYGVQD (reference sequence). This CDR3 has 11 residues. Between the trimmed V and J ends, which lost 11 bases and 4 bases, there was a span of 9 bases. The CDR3 bases are TGCGCCTGCGGGGGGAATCAGCCCCAGCATTTT. Translation: CACGGNQPQHF.

This chain links TRBV5-1 with TRBJ2-1; TRBD2 agrees at 7 bases. Per germline, CDR1 SGHRS and CDR2 YFSETQ. CDR3 size: 15 residues. V lost 4 bases and J lost 2; bases outside the gene matches: 6. The CDR3 loop reads CASSTLAETYNEQFF. CDR3 sequence (DNA): TGCGCCAGCAGCACGCTAGCGGAAACCTACAATGAGCAGTTCTTC.

There are a few counts of this clonotype. The J gene is TRBJ2-3, the V gene TRBV7-9, with D hard to call. The germline gives CDR1 SEHNR, CDR2 FQNEAQ (reference sequence). The germline V and J ends were trimmed by 7 bases and 4 bases, with 12 bases remaining between them. The CDR3 has 13 amino acids. CDR3 in DNA: TGTGCCAGCAAGGCCCCGGTTGCAGATACGCAGTATTTT. Its protein product is CASKAPVADTQYF.

In its sample, this clonotype was seen a few times. J is TRBJ2-1 and V is TRBV20-1, with D uncertain. V shed 0 bases and J shed 3 bases, with 15 bases lying between them. Germline CDR1 is DFQATT and CDR2 is SNEGSKA (reference sequence). The CDR3 runs to 16 residues. CDR3 bases: TGCAGTGCTAGAGATCTCGGTGGGTCTTTCTACAATGAGCAGTTCTTC. This gives the protein CSARDLGGSFYNEQFF.